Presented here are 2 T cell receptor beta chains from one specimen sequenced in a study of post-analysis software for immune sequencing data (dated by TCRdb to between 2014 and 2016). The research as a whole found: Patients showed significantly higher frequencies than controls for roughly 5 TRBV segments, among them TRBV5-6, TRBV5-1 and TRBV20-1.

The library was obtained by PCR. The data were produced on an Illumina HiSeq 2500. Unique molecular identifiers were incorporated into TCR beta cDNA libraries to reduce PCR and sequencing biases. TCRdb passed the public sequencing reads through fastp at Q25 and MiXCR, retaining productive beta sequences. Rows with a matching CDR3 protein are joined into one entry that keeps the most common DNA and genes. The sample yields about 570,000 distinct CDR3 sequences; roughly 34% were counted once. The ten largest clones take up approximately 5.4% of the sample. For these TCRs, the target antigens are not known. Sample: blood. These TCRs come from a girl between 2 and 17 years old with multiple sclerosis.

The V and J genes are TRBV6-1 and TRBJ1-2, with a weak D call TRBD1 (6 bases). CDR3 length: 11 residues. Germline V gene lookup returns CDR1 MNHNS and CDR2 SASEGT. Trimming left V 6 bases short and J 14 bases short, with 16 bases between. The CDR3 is CASSITGLGTF. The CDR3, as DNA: TGTGCCAGCAGCATCACAGGGTTAGGAACCTTC.

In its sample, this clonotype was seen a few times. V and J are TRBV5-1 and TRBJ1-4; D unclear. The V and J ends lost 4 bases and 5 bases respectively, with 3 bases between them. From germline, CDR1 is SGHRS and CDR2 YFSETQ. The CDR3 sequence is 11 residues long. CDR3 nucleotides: TGCGCCAGCAGCGCGAATGAAAAACTGTTTTTT. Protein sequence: CASSANEKLFF.